The rows below give T cell receptor beta chains drawn from one sample of a study of T cells after yellow fever vaccination. TCRdb analysed the 5' RACE reads with MiXCR anew, one entry per CDR3 protein. This repertoire shows 400,000 to 450,000 distinct CDR3 sequences, approximately 19% found once; its top ten account for roughly a sixth. Sequences were derived from PBMCs, sampled before the yellow fever booster vaccination. The source of these receptors is a man younger than 35 who received the YFV17D yellow fever vaccine. CDR3s include the opening cysteine and the closing phenylalanine or tryptophan. Each record gives: V gene, J gene, clone size, D gene, CDR3 protein, CDR3 DNA. The D gene is left open where the match is weak. Part of the rows lack a size; the others show once, few, many or a class for expanded clones.

V gene: TRBV27
J gene: TRBJ2-3
clone size: few
D gene: -
CDR3 protein: CASSQYSDTQYF
CDR3 DNA: TGTGCCAGCAGTCAATACTCAGATACGCAGTATTTT

V gene: TRBV24-1
J gene: TRBJ2-2
clone size: few
D gene: -
CDR3 protein: CATSDSPGLTGELFF
CDR3 DNA: TGTGCCACCAGTGATTCCCCAGGGCTAACCGGGGAGCTGTTTTTT

V gene: TRBV15
J gene: TRBJ2-3
clone size: -
D gene: -
CDR3 protein: CATSRGKADTQYF
CDR3 DNA: TGTGCCACCAGCAGGGGTAAGGCAGATACGCAGTATTTT

V gene: TRBV12-3/TRBV12-4
J gene: TRBJ2-5
clone size: -
D gene: TRBD2
CDR3 protein: CASSLAVTSGETQYF
CDR3 DNA: TGTGCCAGCAGTTTAGCGGTGACTAGCGGGGAGACCCAGTACTTC

V gene: TRBV11-2
J gene: TRBJ1-5
clone size: -
D gene: -
CDR3 protein: CASSSGPGENQPQHF
CDR3 DNA: TGTGCCAGCAGCTCCGGACCGGGAGAGAATCAGCCCCAGCATTTT

V gene: TRBV20-1
J gene: TRBJ2-3
clone size: few
D gene: -
CDR3 protein: CSAAPGGTDTQYF
CDR3 DNA: TGCAGTGCTGCCCCGGGGGGCACAGATACGCAGTATTTT

V gene: TRBV4-2
J gene: TRBJ2-3
clone size: many
D gene: TRBD2
CDR3 protein: CASSQDGTSGADTQYF
CDR3 DNA: TGTGCCAGCAGCCAAGATGGGACTAGCGGGGCAGATACGCAGTATTTT

V gene: TRBV7-9
J gene: TRBJ1-1
clone size: -
D gene: -
CDR3 protein: CASSPGPSWDTEAFF
CDR3 DNA: TGTGCCAGCAGCCCAGGGCCTTCCTGGGACACTGAAGCTTTCTTT

V gene: TRBV9
J gene: TRBJ2-5
clone size: few
D gene: -
CDR3 protein: CASSVAPGETQYF
CDR3 DNA: TGTGCCAGCAGCGTAGCTCCGGGGGAGACCCAGTACTTC

V gene: TRBV6-2/TRBV6-3
J gene: TRBJ2-1
clone size: few
D gene: -
CDR3 protein: CASSSLGSSYNEQFF
CDR3 DNA: TGTGCCAGCAGCTCCCTCGGGAGCTCCTACAATGAGCAGTTCTTC

V gene: TRBV18
J gene: TRBJ1-4
clone size: -
D gene: TRBD1
CDR3 protein: CASSLGQGGTNEKLFF
CDR3 DNA: TGTGCCAGCTCACTTGGACAGGGGGGCACTAATGAAAAACTGTTTTTT

V gene: TRBV10-2
J gene: TRBJ2-3
clone size: few
D gene: -
CDR3 protein: CASSVVGSRTDTQYF
CDR3 DNA: TGCGCCAGCAGTGTTGTTGGTTCTCGCACAGATACGCAGTATTTT

V gene: TRBV12-3/TRBV12-4
J gene: TRBJ2-3
clone size: many
D gene: TRBD1
CDR3 protein: CASTKGQGDTQYF
CDR3 DNA: TGTGCCAGCACCAAGGGACAGGGGGATACGCAGTATTTT

V gene: TRBV6-6
J gene: TRBJ2-7
clone size: -
D gene: TRBD1
CDR3 protein: CASSHDRGGYEQYF
CDR3 DNA: TGTGCCAGCAGTCATGACAGGGGAGGATACGAGCAGTACTTC

V gene: TRBV20-1
J gene: TRBJ1-1
clone size: -
D gene: -
CDR3 protein: CSASRPVGGSFTEAFF
CDR3 DNA: TGCAGTGCCAGTCGGCCAGTGGGCGGTTCGTTCACTGAAGCTTTCTTT

V gene: TRBV12-3/TRBV12-4
J gene: TRBJ2-3
clone size: many
D gene: -
CDR3 protein: CASSLRDSTDTQYF
CDR3 DNA: TGTGCCAGCAGTTTGCGGGATAGCACAGATACGCAGTATTTT

V gene: TRBV9
J gene: TRBJ2-6
clone size: few
D gene: -
CDR3 protein: CASSVSGSGANVLTF
CDR3 DNA: TGTGCCAGCAGCGTATCCGGGTCTGGGGCCAACGTCCTGACTTTC

V gene: TRBV7-9
J gene: TRBJ2-7
clone size: -
D gene: -
CDR3 protein: CASSLGPVRVNSYEQYF
CDR3 DNA: TGTGCCAGCAGCTTAGGCCCCGTCAGGGTCAACTCCTACGAGCAGTACTTC

V gene: TRBV12-3/TRBV12-4
J gene: TRBJ2-6
clone size: many
D gene: -
CDR3 protein: CASRPRWGGASGANVLTF
CDR3 DNA: TGTGCCAGCAGGCCGAGGTGGGGGGGGGCCTCTGGGGCCAACGTCCTGACTTTC

V gene: TRBV20-1
J gene: TRBJ2-7
clone size: -
D gene: -
CDR3 protein: CSAYQGGGGLYEQYF
CDR3 DNA: TGCAGTGCGTACCAAGGAGGGGGGGGACTCTACGAGCAGTACTTC

V gene: TRBV7-2
J gene: TRBJ1-6
clone size: few
D gene: TRBD1
CDR3 protein: CASGRDSNSPLHF
CDR3 DNA: TGTGCCAGCGGCCGGGACAGTAATTCACCCCTCCACTTT

V gene: TRBV10-3
J gene: TRBJ2-5
clone size: few
D gene: -
CDR3 protein: CAISESTSQGKQETQYF
CDR3 DNA: TGTGCCATCAGTGAGTCGACGTCCCAGGGAAAACAAGAGACCCAGTACTTC

V gene: TRBV7-9
J gene: TRBJ2-5
clone size: -
D gene: -
CDR3 protein: CASSLEPGETQYF
CDR3 DNA: TGTGCCAGCAGCTTAGAGCCCGGGGAGACCCAGTACTTC

V gene: TRBV5-1
J gene: TRBJ2-6
clone size: few
D gene: -
CDR3 protein: CASSLVGGSGVGANVLTF
CDR3 DNA: TGCGCCAGCAGCTTGGTTGGTGGTTCGGGGGTTGGGGCCAACGTCCTGACTTTC

V gene: TRBV9
J gene: TRBJ1-2
clone size: few
D gene: -
CDR3 protein: CASSVAPRTARGYTF
CDR3 DNA: TGTGCCAGCAGCGTAGCCCCCCGGACAGCGAGAGGCTACACCTTC

V gene: TRBV5-1
J gene: TRBJ2-1
clone size: -
D gene: -
CDR3 protein: CASCLQRGGYNEQFF
CDR3 DNA: TGCGCCAGCTGCTTGCAGAGGGGGGGGTACAATGAGCAGTTCTTC